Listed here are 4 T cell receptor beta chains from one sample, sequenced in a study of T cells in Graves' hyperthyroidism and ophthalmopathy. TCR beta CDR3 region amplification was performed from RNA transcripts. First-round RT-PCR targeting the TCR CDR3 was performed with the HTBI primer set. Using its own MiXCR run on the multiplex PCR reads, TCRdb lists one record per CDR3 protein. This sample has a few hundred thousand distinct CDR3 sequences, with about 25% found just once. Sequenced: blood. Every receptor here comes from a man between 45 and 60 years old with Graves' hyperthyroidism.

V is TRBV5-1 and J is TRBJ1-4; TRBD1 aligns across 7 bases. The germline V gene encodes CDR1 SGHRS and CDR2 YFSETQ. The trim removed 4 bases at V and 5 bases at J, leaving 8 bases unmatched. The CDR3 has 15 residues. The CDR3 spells CASSARDRPNEKLFF. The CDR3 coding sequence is TGCGCCAGCAGCGCGCGGGACAGACCGAATGAAAAACTGTTTTTT. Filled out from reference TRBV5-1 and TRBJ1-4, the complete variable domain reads KAGVTQTPRYLIKTRGQQVTLSCSPISGHRSVSWYQQTPGQGLQFLFEYFSETQRNKGNFPGRFSGRQFSNSRSEMNVSTLELGDSALYLCASSARDRPNEKLFFGSGTQLSVL.

In DNA form, the CDR3 reads TGCAGTGCTAGAGACAGGGCCACCACAGATACGCAGTATTTT. Protein product: CSARDRATTDTQYF. The rearrangement links TRBV20-1 to TRBJ2-3; weak D call: TRBD1 (5 bases). The CDR3 is made up of 14 amino acids. V lost 0 bases, J lost 2 bases, and 9 bases lay in between. Per the germline V gene, CDR1 is DFQATT and CDR2 is SNEGSKA (reference sequence).

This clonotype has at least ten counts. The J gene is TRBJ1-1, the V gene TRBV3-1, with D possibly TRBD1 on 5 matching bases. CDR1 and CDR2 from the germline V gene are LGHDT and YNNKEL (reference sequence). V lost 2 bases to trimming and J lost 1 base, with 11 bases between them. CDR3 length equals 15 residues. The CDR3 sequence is CASSQRTPKNTEAFF. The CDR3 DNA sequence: TGTGCCAGCAGCCAAAGGACACCTAAGAACACTGAAGCTTTCTTT.

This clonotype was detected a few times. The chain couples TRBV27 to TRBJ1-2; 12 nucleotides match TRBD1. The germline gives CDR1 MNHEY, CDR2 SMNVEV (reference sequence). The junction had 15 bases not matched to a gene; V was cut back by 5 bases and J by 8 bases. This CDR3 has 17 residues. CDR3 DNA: TGTGCCAGCAGTCCGTACCTTGCCGGGACAGGGGGCATCGGCTACACCTTC. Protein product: CASSPYLAGTGGIGYTF.